This T cell receptor (beta chain) stems from a study of technical replicates of blood from a handful of donors. CDR3 length equals 14 residues. CDR1 is SGHDT and CDR2 is YYEEEE in the germline V gene. V lost 4 bases and J 1 base, leaving 8 bases between the germline ends. This table comes from immunoSEQ multiplex PCR, and its TCRdb copy is limited to in-frame clones, with some not included. This table has more than 90,000 clones, 95% appearing once. The sequenced sample was T cells isolated from PBMCs. J is TRBJ2-2 and V is TRBV5-6; D call uncertain. The receptor was derived from a human donor in good health. The CDR3 DNA reads as TGTGCCAGCAGCATGACAAGGAACACCGGGGAGCTGTTTTTT. Its translation: CASSMTRNTGELFF.